These 21 T cell receptor beta chains came from one sample sequenced in a study of T cells in Graves' hyperthyroidism and ophthalmopathy. Amplification yielded TCR beta CDR3 regions, with RNA transcripts as the source. HTBI primers were employed in a first-round RT-PCR of the TCR CDR3. Each CDR3 protein gets one entry after TCRdb re-called the multiplex PCR reads with MiXCR. This table has fewer than 750,000 distinct CDR3 sequences, 46% appearing once. Input material: peripheral blood or thyroid tissue (not recorded which). These receptors were collected from a woman aged 18-30 years with Graves' hyperthyroidism.

This clonotype was found many times. The chain recombines TRBV20-1 with TRBJ2-7; 9 positions match TRBD1. Germline lookup yields CDR1 DFQATT and CDR2 SNEGSKA (reference sequence). The CDR3 has 14 residues. The V and J ends lost 4 bases and 0 bases, in that order; junction bases with no gene match: 4. Written as DNA, the CDR3 is TGCAGTGCTACCGGGACAGGGTACTCCTACGAGCAGTACTTC. It yields the protein CSATGTGYSYEQYF.

This clonotype was recorded many times. The chain carries TRBV12-3 or TRBV12-4 and TRBJ2-7, with 8 bases fitting TRBD1. The CDR3 contains 13 residues. The V segment lost 3 bases and the J segment 6 bases; nucleotides outside the gene matches: 4. The CDR3 loop reads CASSLGTGGEQYF. For the CDR3, the DNA is TGTGCCAGCAGTTTGGGCACAGGGGGCGAGCAGTACTTC.

This clonotype was observed at least ten times. CDR3 nucleotides: TGTGCCACCAGTGACCCGAGGGACTTGACTAGCACAGATACGCAGTATTTT. Its protein is CATSDPRDLTSTDTQYF. The rearrangement uses TRBV24-1 and TRBJ2-3; maybe TRBD2 (6 bases). The CDR3 sequence is 17 residues long. Trimming shortened V by 4 bases and J by 0 bases, and 16 bases separated the two germline ends. The germline gives CDR1 KGHDR, CDR2 SFDVKD.

The CDR3 here is CASSIAQGDEKLFF. As DNA, the CDR3 is TGTGCCAGTAGTATAGCACAGGGAGATGAAAAACTGTTTTTT. V gene TRBV19 combines with J gene TRBJ1-4; tentative D call: TRBD1 (6 bases). The germline CDR1 and CDR2 sequences are LNHDA and SQIVND (reference sequence). Between the trimmed V and J ends, which lost 1 base and 6 bases, there was a span of 9 bases. This CDR3 comprises 14 residues.

This clonotype was seen just once. This chain links TRBV10-3 with TRBJ1-2, with no clear D. Germline values: CDR1 ENHRY, CDR2 SYGVKD. This CDR3 contains 14 residues. The V end was cut by 5 bases, the J end by 6 bases, with 16 bases between. CDR3 protein: CAISRGRTSDGYTF. The CDR3 DNA sequence: TGTGCCATCAGTCGCGGGCGGACTTCGGATGGCTACACCTTC.

This clonotype was counted many times. This chain joins TRBV12-3 or TRBV12-4 and TRBJ1-1; D unclear. This CDR3 is built from 14 residues. V lost 5 bases and J lost 1, with 11 bases in between. The DNA of the CDR3 is TGTGCCAGCAGTGGCCCGTGGACGAACACTGAAGCTTTCTTT. It is translated as CASSGPWTNTEAFF.

This clonotype was seen many times. The rearrangement links TRBV7-9 to TRBJ2-7; D is undetermined. CDR1 is SEHNR and CDR2 is FQNEAQ in the germline V gene (reference sequence). CDR3 length equals 15 residues. V was clipped by 4 bases and J by 2 bases, with 15 bases between them. In DNA form, the CDR3 reads TGTGCCAGCAGCTCTAGGGCCAGCCAGCCCTACGAGCAGTACTTC. Translation: CASSSRASQPYEQYF.

The chain links TRBV2 to TRBJ1-3; 10 bases agree with TRBD1. The V segment lost 5 bases and the J segment 4 bases; nucleotides outside the gene matches: 5. This CDR3 comprises 15 residues. Germline V lookup: CDR1 SNHLY, CDR2 FYNNEI. The CDR3 spells CASSSGQGEGNTIYF. CDR3 sequence (DNA): TGTGCCAGCAGTTCCGGACAGGGGGAAGGAAACACCATATATTTT. Full variable domain (outside the CDR3, taken from reference TRBV2 and TRBJ1-3): EPEVTQTPSHQVTQMGQEVILRCVPISNHLYFYWYRQILGQKVEFLVSFYNNEISEKSEIFDDQFSVERPDGSNFTLKIRSTKLEDSAMYFCASSSGQGEGNTIYFGEGSWLTVV.

This chain connects TRBV2 to TRBJ2-7; TRBD1 matches 7 bases. With V trimmed by 4 bases and J by 8 bases, 14 bases remained unmatched. The germline V gene has CDR1 SNHLY and CDR2 FYNNEI. The CDR3 covers 15 residues. CDR3 bases: TGTGCCAGCAGTGCAACAGGGGCGAATCAGCCCCAGCAGTACTTC. This encodes CASSATGANQPQQYF.

This clonotype has ten or more counts. V is TRBV29-1 and J is TRBJ2-6; D gene ambiguous. The CDR3 sequence is 14 residues long. V lost 4 bases and J 0 bases, leaving 7 bases between the germline ends. Germline CDR1 reads SQVTM; CDR2 reads ANQGSEA. DNA for the CDR3: TGCAGCGTTGTCGACACCTCTGGGGCCAACGTCCTGACTTTC. This gives the protein CSVVDTSGANVLTF.

V and J are TRBV2 and TRBJ2-2; tentatively, D is TRBD2 (6 bases). The CDR3 has 13 amino acids. Germline CDR1 SNHLY, CDR2 FYNNEI. V was trimmed by 8 bases and J by 7 bases, leaving 14 bases between them. The CDR3 bases are TGTGCCAGCCGCGAGTCGGGGGTCGGGGAGCTGTTTTTT. This encodes CASRESGVGELFF.

This clonotype showed up just a few times. The rearrangement joins TRBV15 to TRBJ2-6; no firm D call. CDR1 and CDR2 (germline): LNHNV, YYDKDF (reference sequence). The CDR3 spans 17 residues. V gave up 2 bases and J gave up 0 bases, with 11 bases separating them. The CDR3 protein is CATSRPDGPSGANVLTF. Written as DNA, the CDR3 is TGTGCCACCAGCAGACCGGACGGCCCCTCTGGGGCCAACGTCCTGACTTTC.

In DNA, the CDR3 is TGCAGTTTAAGTCTTGGGAAGGAGACCCAGTACTTC. It codes for CSLSLGKETQYF. The chain uses TRBV29-1 and TRBJ2-5; D gene ambiguous. The CDR3 totals 12 residues. CDR1 SQVTM and CDR2 ANQGSEA come from the germline V gene.

Concerning this clonotype: This may be a read error, as it is one base from a much larger clone. The CDR3 ends on some other residue instead of the conserved phenylalanine or tryptophan, so this is likely a read error. The chain recombines TRBV5-1 with TRBJ2-7, with a weak D call TRBD1 (6 bases). Per the germline V gene, CDR1 is SGHRS and CDR2 is YFSETQ. The CDR3 has 13 amino acids. Trimming shortened V by 3 bases and J by 7 bases, and 14 bases separated the two germline ends. In DNA form, the CDR3 reads TGCGCCAGCAGCTCCGGACAGCATAGGGAGCAGTACCTC. This sequence encodes CASSSGQHREQYL.

The chain links TRBV10-2 to TRBJ1-5; D not certain. V lost 9 bases and J 11 bases, leaving 26 bases between the germline ends. Looked up from germline, CDR1 is WSHSY and CDR2 is SAAADI. This CDR3 contains 15 residues. CDR3: CASQGLAGNQETQHF. CDR3 in DNA: TGCGCCAGTCAAGGACTAGCGGGGAACCAAGAGACCCAGCATTTT.

The table lists this clonotype with many counts. The rearrangement links TRBV7-2 to TRBJ1-5; D remains ambiguous. The length of the CDR3 is 13 residues. V lost 0 bases and J lost 7, with 7 bases in between. Germline CDR1 SGHTA, CDR2 FQGNSA. CDR3 amino acids: CASSLAYHQPQHF. DNA for the CDR3: TGTGCCAGCAGCTTAGCCTATCACCAGCCCCAGCATTTT.

This clonotype was seen at least ten times. The gene calls are TRBV6-5 and TRBJ1-1; possibly TRBD1 for D (5 bases). The CDR3 consists of 16 residues. Germline CDR1 MNHEY, CDR2 SVGAGI. V was pared by 10 bases and J by 2 bases, with 23 bases between. In nucleotides, the CDR3 is TGTGCCACCCTCAGGAGTGTTGCAGGGTATAACACTGAAGCTTTCTTT. Translating gives CATLRSVAGYNTEAFF.

This clonotype was seen at least ten times. This chain uses TRBV6-1 with TRBJ1-5; unclear D gene. Between the trimmed V and J ends, which lost 2 bases and 2 bases, there was a span of 10 bases. The CDR3 spans 15 residues. Looked up from germline, CDR1 is MNHNS and CDR2 is SASEGT. The CDR3: CASSELLGGNQPQHF. CDR3 in DNA: TGTGCCAGCAGTGAACTCTTGGGCGGCAATCAGCCCCAGCATTTT.

This clonotype appeared a few times. The chain combines TRBV20-1 with TRBJ2-7, with 9 bases matching TRBD1. Matching the DNA end better, TRBJ2-1 makes the J call doubtful. There are 14 residues in the CDR3. In germline, CDR1 is DFQATT, CDR2 SNEGSKA (reference sequence). CDR3 protein: CSARPGTGNNEQFF. CDR3 coding DNA: TGCAGTGCTCGTCCCGGGACAGGGAACAATGAGCAGTTCTTC.

This clonotype was seen just once. The chain has TRBV10-3 and TRBJ2-7, with D unclear. The CDR3 spans 13 residues. In germline, CDR1 is ENHRY, CDR2 SYGVKD. The germline V and J ends were trimmed by 8 bases and 6 bases, with 17 bases remaining between them. CDR3 loop: CAIAEERLLEQYF. The CDR3 DNA is TGTGCCATCGCAGAGGAGAGGCTGCTCGAGCAGTACTTC.

This clonotype was detected many times. One base away lies a much larger clone, so this may be a sequencing read error. The gene calls are TRBV12-3 or TRBV12-4 and TRBJ1-5, with D uncertain. With 3 bases removed from V and 7 bases from J, the gap between germline ends came to 7 bases. The CDR3 spans 12 residues. The CDR3 loop reads CASSFNRQPQHF. The CDR3 DNA is TGTGCCAGCAGTTTCAATAGGCAGCCCCAGCATTTT.